This entry features one T cell receptor beta chain sequence. Its specificity is unknown. This CDR3 has 15 amino acids. Per the germline V gene, CDR1 is SGHNT and CDR2 is YENEEA. V dropped 4 bases and J dropped 4; count of bases not matched to a gene: 9. These data are taken from a study of CD8 T cells in ankylosing spondylitis. Study-wide points: Blood of patients with ankylosing spondylitis appeared to be characterized by a TCR beta motif of 8 or 9 highly homologous variants.

TCRdb itself ran the 5' RACE reads through MiXCR, one entry per CDR3 protein. The sample yields more than 500,000 distinct CDR3 sequences, about 5.4% seen once. Sequenced material: blood, either unsorted or a sorted T cell fraction (not recorded which). The receptor comes from a male donor with ankylosing spondylitis. This sequence joins TRBV11-3 and TRBJ2-7; TRBD1 agrees at 8 bases. CDR3 coding DNA: TGTGCCAGCAGCTCCGGACAGGGTAGAACGTACGAGCAGTACTTC. It specifies CASSSGQGRTYEQYF. The full variable domain, its missing parts supplied by reference TRBV11-3 and TRBJ2-7, is EAGVVQSPRYKIIEKKQPVAFWCNPISGHNTLYWYLQNLGQGPELLIRYENEEAVDDSQLPKDRFSAERLKGVDSTLKIQPAELGDSAVYLCASSSGQGRTYEQYFGPGTRLTVT.